This TCR beta chain was recorded in a study of T cell responses to AZD1222 COVID-19 vaccine. Regarding the study as a whole: Reports say nearly half of spike-specific TCRs go after unmutated variant regions. Increased Spike-specific TCR breadth and depth were observed after two AZD1222 doses.

Measured with immunoSEQ multiplex PCR; TCRdb has only the in-frame clones, and not every one. This repertoire shows about 180,000 clones, just over 85% found once; its top ten account for 0.49%. V was shortened by 6 bases and J by 0 bases, with 14 bases between the two germline ends. Germline CDR1 is MNHEY and CDR2 is SMNVEV (reference sequence). The CDR3 runs to 15 residues. About this clone itself: Its antigen is not known.

The sequencing here drew on peripheral blood, taken on day 0 of AZD1222 vaccination. The chain recombines TRBV27 with TRBJ1-2; D gene ambiguous. The clonotype originates from an adult in good health. CDR3 coding DNA: TGTGCCAGCAGCCCCTCTCAGTGGACTAACTATGGCTACACCTTC. It encodes CASSPSQWTNYGYTF.